The 10 T cell receptor beta chains below come from one sample, sequenced in a study of T-cell reconstitution after alpha-beta-depleted transplantation in children. The authors prepared the TCRbeta library with unique molecular identifiers. TCRdb fed the PCR reads into MiXCR, producing one record per CDR3 protein. The data contain fewer than 250,000 distinct CDR3 sequences, roughly 15% of them singletons. The specimen was PBMCs, mostly from graft donor cells, collected 360 days after TCRalphabeta/CD19-depleted stem cell transplant. These receptors all stem from a male patient between 2 and 9 years old who had a stem cell transplant for acute lymphoblastic leukemia, so the T cells may come from the graft donor.

This clonotype was seen more than once but under ten times. This rearrangement joins TRBV5-1 to TRBJ2-5, with D possibly being TRBD1 (7 bases). Trimming took 0 bases from V and 2 from J, leaving 14 bases between them. The length of the CDR3 is 16 residues. Germline values: CDR1 SGHRS, CDR2 YFSETQ. CDR3 protein: CASSLVGGGIQETQYF. The DNA for the CDR3 is TGCGCCAGCAGCTTGGTTGGAGGGGGCATTCAAGAGACCCAGTACTTC.

This clonotype was seen a handful of times. The J gene is TRBJ2-2, the V gene TRBV5-1; no clear D gene. CDR1 is SGHRS and CDR2 is YFSETQ in the germline V gene. The CDR3 length is 12 residues. Trimming removed 0 bases from V and 11 bases from J, with 8 bases in between. The CDR3 bases are TGCGCCAGCAGCTTGGGGACGACAGAGCTGTTTTTT. It is translated as CASSLGTTELFF.

This clonotype was counted between two and nine times. V and J are TRBV11-2 and TRBJ2-4, with D maybe TRBD2 (5 bases). Trimming shortened V by 2 bases and J by 9 bases, and 11 bases separated the two germline ends. Germline-derived CDR1 and CDR2 are SGHAT and FQNNGV. The CDR3 runs 13 residues. CDR3 region: CASSLNGISIQYF. The CDR3 DNA sequence: TGTGCCAGCAGCTTAAACGGGATATCCATTCAGTACTTC.

V is TRBV11-2 and J is TRBJ2-2; 11 nucleotides match TRBD2. Germline assignment: CDR1 SGHAT and CDR2 FQNNGV. The V gene end was trimmed by 6 bases and the J gene end by 9 bases; junction bases not matched to a gene: 9. CDR3 length: 15 residues. The CDR3 coding sequence is TGTGCCAGCAGTTCCTCGACTAGCGGGATTTGGGAGCTGTTTTTT. It translates to CASSSSTSGIWELFF.

This clonotype was detected a few times. This CDR3 is CASRPGTTVNTEAFF. The CDR3 region has the DNA TGCGCCAGCAGGCCCGGGACTACAGTAAACACTGAAGCTTTCTTT. This chain connects TRBV5-1 to TRBJ1-1; D possibly corresponds to TRBD1 (5 bases). CDR3 length: 15 residues. The V and J ends lost 5 bases and 2 bases respectively, with 16 bases between them. Germline V gives CDR1 SGHRS, CDR2 YFSETQ. Supplemented by reference TRBV5-1 and TRBJ1-1, the full variable domain reads KAGVTQTPRYLIKTRGQQVTLSCSPISGHRSVSWYQQTPGQGLQFLFEYFSETQRNKGNFPGRFSGRQFSNSRSEMNVSTLELGDSALYLCASRPGTTVNTEAFFGQGTRLTVV.

J is TRBJ1-3 and V is TRBV27, with a weak D call TRBD1 (6 bases). The CDR3 runs 17 residues. Germline-derived CDR1 and CDR2 are MNHEY and SMNVEV (reference sequence). V lost 5 bases to trimming and J lost 7 bases, with 24 bases between them. Written as DNA, the CDR3 is TGTGCCAGCAGTCTACACGGACAGAGCCCCTTTGGGAACACCATATATTTT. Translation: CASSLHGQSPFGNTIYF.

This clonotype was detected a few times. V gene TRBV5-6 combines with J gene TRBJ2-7; the D is unclear. V shed 0 bases and J shed 5 bases, with 6 bases lying between them. CDR3 size: 12 residues. Germline V gene lookup returns CDR1 SGHDT and CDR2 YYEEEE. The CDR3, as DNA: TGTGCCAGCAGCTTGGGGGCCAACGAGCAGTACTTC. Translation gives CASSLGANEQYF.

This clonotype occurred a few times. The chain recombines TRBV10-3 with TRBJ2-3; no reliable D call. The germline V and J ends were trimmed by 4 bases and 2 bases, with 10 bases remaining between them. Germline V gene sequence: CDR1 ENHRY, CDR2 SYGVKD. This CDR3 contains 14 residues. CDR3 region: CAISAERHTDTQYF. The CDR3 DNA reads TGTGCCATCAGTGCAGAACGTCACACAGATACGCAGTATTTT.

There are a few counts of this clonotype. CDR3 sequence (DNA): TGTGCCAGCAGCTTCTTGAACAATGAGCAGTTCTTC. Amino acids: CASSFLNNEQFF. The gene calls are TRBV7-2 and TRBJ2-1; no definite D call. V lost 3 bases to trimming and J lost 5 bases, with 5 bases between them. The CDR3 runs to 12 residues. In germline, CDR1 is SGHTA, CDR2 FQGNSA.

In DNA form, the CDR3 reads TGTGCCATCAGTGAGGGACAGGGAAGAAAGACCCAGTACTTC. Protein sequence: CAISEGQGRKTQYF. This chain uses TRBV10-3 with TRBJ2-5; TRBD1 matches at 8 bases. V lost 2 bases to trimming and J lost 6 bases; unmatched junction nucleotides: 5. CDR1 and CDR2 from the germline V gene are ENHRY and SYGVKD. The CDR3 covers 14 residues.